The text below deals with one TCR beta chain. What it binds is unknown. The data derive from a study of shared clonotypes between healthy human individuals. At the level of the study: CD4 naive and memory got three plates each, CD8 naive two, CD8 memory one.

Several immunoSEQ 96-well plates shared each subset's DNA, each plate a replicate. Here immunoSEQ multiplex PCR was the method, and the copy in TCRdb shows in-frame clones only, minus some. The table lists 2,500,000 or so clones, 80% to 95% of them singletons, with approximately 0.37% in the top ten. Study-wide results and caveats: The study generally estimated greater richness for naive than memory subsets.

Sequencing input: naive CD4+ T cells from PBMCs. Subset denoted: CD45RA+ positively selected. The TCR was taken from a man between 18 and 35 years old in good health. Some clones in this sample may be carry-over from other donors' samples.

The CDR3 loop is CASSSLLAGGYYEQYF. For the CDR3, the DNA is TGCGCCAGCAGCTCCCTACTAGCGGGAGGGTACTACGAGCAGTACTTC. This sequence joins TRBV5-1 and TRBJ2-7; 13 nucleotides align to TRBD2. The V segment lost 3 bases and the J segment 3 bases; nucleotides outside the gene matches: 6. The CDR3 runs to 16 residues. The germline gives CDR1 SGHRS, CDR2 YFSETQ.